This T cell receptor beta chain was identified during a study of blood T cell repertoires in COVID-19. Authors' data handling: Researchers report that nucleated cell counts were estimated from reference gene primer amplification. The table came from immunoSEQ multiplex PCR; TCRdb's copy has only in-frame clones and leaves some out. Clone size and the V and J calls come from that table; the DNA yielded D and trimming. There are about 270,000 clones in the sample; approximately 86% occur only once, and approximately 2.4% lies in the top ten. In germline, CDR1 is LNHNV, CDR2 YYDKDF (reference sequence). J was trimmed by 0 bases and V by 2 bases; bases with no gene match: 21. CDR3 size: 22 residues.

This clonotype originated in a woman younger than 30 who had recovered from COVID-19. Sequencing used PBMCs or T cells enriched from blood (not recorded which). V and J are TRBV15 and TRBJ2-3; 9 positions agree with TRBD2. CDR3 region: CATSRRATSGALSRGSTDTQYF. As DNA, the CDR3 is TGTGCCACCAGCAGACGGGCGACTAGCGGAGCACTAAGCAGGGGAAGCACAGATACGCAGTATTTT.